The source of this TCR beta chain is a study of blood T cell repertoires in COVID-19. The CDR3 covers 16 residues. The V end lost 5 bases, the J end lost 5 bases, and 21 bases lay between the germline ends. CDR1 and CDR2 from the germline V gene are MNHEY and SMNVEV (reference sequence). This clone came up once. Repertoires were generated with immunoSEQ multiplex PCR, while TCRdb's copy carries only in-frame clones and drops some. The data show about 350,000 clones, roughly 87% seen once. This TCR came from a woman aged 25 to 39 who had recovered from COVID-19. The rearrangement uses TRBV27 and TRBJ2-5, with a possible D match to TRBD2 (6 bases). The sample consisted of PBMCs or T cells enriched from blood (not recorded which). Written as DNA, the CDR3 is TGTGCCAGCAGTCCATTAACTAGCAGAGGGGTTGAGACCCAGTACTTC. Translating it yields CASSPLTSRGVETQYF.